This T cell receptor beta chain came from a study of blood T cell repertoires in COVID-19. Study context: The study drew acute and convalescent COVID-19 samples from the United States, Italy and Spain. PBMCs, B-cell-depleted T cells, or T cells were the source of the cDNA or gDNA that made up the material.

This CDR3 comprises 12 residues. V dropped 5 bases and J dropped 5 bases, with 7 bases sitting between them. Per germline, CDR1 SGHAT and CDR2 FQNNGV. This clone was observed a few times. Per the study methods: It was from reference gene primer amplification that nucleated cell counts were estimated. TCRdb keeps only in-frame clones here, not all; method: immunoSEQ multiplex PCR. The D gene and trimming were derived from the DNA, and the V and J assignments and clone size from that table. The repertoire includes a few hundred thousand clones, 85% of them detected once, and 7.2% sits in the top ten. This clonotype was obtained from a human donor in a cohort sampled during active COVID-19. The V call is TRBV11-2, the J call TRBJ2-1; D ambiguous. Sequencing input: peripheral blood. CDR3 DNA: TGTGCCAGCAGCCGTTCGGACAATGAGCAGTTCTTC. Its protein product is CASSRSDNEQFF. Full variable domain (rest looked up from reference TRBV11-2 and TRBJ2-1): EAGVAQSPRYKIIEKRQSVAFWCNPISGHATLYWYQQILGQGPKLLIQFQNNGVVDDSQLPKDRFSAERLKGVDSTLKIQPAKLEDSAVYLCASSRSDNEQFFGPGTRLTVL.